This T cell receptor (beta chain) was documented in a study of CD8+ T cells in alopecia areata. Whole-study findings and limits: Scalp lesions, especially in alopecia totalis/universalis, had higher clonality than normal scalp. Besides other cells, scalp samples also yield sequences of resident alphabeta T cells from normal skin.

V was pared by 6 bases and J by 6 bases, with 11 bases between. Germline assignment: CDR1 SQVTM and CDR2 ANQGSEA. The CDR3 has 11 amino acids. Worth noting for this clone: The antigen is not known.

Extraction and reverse transcription of RNA yielded cDNA as the sequencing template. Measured with immunoSEQ multiplex PCR; TCRdb has only the in-frame clones, and not every one. The sample includes more than 95,000 clones, around three fifths of them seen just once. The sequence came from a human donor in good health. The J gene is TRBJ2-5, the V gene TRBV29-1; D perhaps matches TRBD1 (6 bases). Sequenced input: CD4+ T cells sorted from blood. The CDR3 loop is CSVVRGQTQYF. In DNA, the CDR3 is TGCAGCGTAGTCAGGGGCCAGACCCAGTACTTC.